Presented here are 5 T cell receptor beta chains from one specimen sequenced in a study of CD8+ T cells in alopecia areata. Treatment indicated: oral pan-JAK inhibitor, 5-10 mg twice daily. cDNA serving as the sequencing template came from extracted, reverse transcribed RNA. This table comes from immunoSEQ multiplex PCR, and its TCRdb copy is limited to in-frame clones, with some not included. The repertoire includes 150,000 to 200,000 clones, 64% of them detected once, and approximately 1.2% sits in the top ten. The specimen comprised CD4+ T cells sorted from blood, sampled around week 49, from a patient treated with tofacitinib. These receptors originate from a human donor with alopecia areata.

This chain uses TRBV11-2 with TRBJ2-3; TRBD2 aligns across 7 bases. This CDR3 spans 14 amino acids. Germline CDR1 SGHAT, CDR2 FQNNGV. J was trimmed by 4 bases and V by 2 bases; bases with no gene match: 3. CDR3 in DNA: TGTGCCAGCAGCTTAACGGGGGGAGCAGATACGCAGTATTTT. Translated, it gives CASSLTGGADTQYF.

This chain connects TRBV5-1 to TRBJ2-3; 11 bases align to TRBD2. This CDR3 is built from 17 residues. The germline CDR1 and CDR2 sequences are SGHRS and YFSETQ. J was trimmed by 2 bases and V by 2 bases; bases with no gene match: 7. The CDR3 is CASSLSPSGGITDTQYF. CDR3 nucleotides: TGCGCCAGCAGCTTAAGCCCTAGCGGGGGGATCACAGATACGCAGTATTTT.

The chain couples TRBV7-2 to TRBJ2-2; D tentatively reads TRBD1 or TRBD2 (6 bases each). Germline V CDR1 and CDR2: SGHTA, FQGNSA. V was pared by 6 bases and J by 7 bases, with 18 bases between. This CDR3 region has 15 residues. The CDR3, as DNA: TGTGCCAGCAGAGGGGGGTTTGACCAGGGCGGGGAGCTGTTTTTT. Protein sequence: CASRGGFDQGGELFF.

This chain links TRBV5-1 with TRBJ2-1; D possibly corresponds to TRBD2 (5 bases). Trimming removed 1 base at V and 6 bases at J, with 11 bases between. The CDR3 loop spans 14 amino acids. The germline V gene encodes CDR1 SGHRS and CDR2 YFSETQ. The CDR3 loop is CASSLLLAGNEQFF. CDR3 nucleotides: TGCGCCAGCAGCTTGCTTCTAGCAGGCAATGAGCAGTTCTTC.

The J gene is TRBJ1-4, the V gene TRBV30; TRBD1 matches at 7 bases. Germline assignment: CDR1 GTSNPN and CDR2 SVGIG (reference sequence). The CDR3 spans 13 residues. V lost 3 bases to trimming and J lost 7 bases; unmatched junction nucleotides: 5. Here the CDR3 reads CAWSRQGSEKLFF. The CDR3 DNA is TGTGCCTGGAGCCGACAGGGTAGTGAAAAACTGTTTTTT.